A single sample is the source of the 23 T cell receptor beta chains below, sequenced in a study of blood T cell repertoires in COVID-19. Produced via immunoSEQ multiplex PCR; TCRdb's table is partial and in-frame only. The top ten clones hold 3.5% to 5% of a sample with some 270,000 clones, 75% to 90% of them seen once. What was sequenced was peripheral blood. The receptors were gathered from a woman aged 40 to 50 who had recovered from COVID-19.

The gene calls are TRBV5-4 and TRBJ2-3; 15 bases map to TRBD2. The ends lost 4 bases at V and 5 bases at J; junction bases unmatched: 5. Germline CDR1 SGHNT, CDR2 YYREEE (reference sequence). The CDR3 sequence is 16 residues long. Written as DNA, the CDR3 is TGTGCCAGCAGCCGGACTAGCGGGGGGGCATTAGATACGCAGTATTTT. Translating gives CASSRTSGGALDTQYF. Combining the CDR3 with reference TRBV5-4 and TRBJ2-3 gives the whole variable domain ETGVTQSPTHLIKTRGQQVTLRCSSQSGHNTVSWYQQALGQGPQFIFQYYREEENGRGNFPPRFSGLQFPNYSSELNVNALELDDSALYLCASSRTSGGALDTQYFGPGTRLTVL.

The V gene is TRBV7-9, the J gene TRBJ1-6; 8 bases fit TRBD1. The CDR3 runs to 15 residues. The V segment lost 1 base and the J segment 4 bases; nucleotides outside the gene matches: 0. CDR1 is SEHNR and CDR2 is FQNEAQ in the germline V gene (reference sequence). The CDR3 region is CASSLGTGYNSPLHF. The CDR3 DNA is TGTGCCAGCAGCTTAGGGACAGGGTATAATTCACCCCTCCACTTT.

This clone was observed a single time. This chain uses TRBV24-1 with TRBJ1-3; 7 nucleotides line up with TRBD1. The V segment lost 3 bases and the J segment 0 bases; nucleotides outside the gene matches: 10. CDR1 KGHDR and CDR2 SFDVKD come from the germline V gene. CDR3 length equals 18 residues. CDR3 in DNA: TGTGCCACCAGTGATGCCCCAGGACAGGCGAGCTCTGGAAACACCATATATTTT. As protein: CATSDAPGQASSGNTIYF.

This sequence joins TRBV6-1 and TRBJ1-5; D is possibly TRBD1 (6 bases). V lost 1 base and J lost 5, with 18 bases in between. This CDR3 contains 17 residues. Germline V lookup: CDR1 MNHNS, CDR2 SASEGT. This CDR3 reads CASSEGAGVVIDQPQHF. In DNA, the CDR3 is TGTGCCAGCAGTGAAGGGGCAGGGGTGGTTATCGATCAGCCCCAGCATTTT.

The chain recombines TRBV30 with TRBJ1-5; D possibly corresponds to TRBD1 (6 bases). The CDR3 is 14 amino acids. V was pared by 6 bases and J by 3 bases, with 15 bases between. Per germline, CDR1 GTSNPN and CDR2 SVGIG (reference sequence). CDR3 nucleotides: TGTGCCTGTACGGCGGGGGCCCCCAATCAGCCCCAGCATTTT. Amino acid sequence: CACTAGAPNQPQHF.

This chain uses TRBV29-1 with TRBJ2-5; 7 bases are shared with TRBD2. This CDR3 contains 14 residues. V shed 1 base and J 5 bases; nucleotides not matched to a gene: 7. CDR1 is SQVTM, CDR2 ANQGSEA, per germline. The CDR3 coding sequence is TGCAGCGTTGAAGGGACTCGAGCGGGGGAGACCCAGTACTTC. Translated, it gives CSVEGTRAGETQYF.

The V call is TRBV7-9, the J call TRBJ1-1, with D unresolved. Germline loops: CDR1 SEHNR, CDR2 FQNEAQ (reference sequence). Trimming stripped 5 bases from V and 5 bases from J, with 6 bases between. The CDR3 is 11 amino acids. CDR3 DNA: TGTGCCAGCAGCCGGCGGACTGAAGCTTTCTTT. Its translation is CASSRRTEAFF. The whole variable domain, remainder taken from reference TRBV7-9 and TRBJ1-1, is DTGVSQNPRHKITKRGQNVTFRCDPISEHNRLYWYRQTLGQGPEFLTYFQNEAQLEKSRLLSDRFSAERPKGSFSTLEIQRTEQGDSAMYLCASSRRTEAFFGQGTRLTVV.

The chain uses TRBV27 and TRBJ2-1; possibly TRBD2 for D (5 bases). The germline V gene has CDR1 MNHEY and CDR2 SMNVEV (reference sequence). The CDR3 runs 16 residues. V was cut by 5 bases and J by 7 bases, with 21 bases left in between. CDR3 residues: CASSPHLAGGGNEQFF. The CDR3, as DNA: TGTGCCAGCAGTCCCCACCTCGCGGGCGGAGGAAATGAGCAGTTCTTC.

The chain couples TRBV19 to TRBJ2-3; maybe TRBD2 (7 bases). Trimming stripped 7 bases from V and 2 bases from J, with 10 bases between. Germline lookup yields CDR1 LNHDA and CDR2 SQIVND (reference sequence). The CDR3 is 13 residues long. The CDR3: CASIAGATDTQYF. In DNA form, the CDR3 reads TGTGCCAGTATCGCGGGGGCCACAGATACGCAGTATTTT.

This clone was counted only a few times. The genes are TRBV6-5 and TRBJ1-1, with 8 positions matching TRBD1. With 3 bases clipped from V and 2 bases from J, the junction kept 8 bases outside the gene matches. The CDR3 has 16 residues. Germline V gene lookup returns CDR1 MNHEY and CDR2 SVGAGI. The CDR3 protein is CASSYIAGGINTEAFF. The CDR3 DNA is TGTGCCAGCAGTTATATTGCAGGGGGCATCAACACTGAAGCTTTCTTT.

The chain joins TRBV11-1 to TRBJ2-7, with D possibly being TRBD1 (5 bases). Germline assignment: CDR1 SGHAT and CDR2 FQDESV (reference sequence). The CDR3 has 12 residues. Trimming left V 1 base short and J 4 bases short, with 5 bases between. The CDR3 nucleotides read TGTGCCAGCAGCTTAGAGGGGTACGAGCAGTACTTC. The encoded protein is CASSLEGYEQYF.

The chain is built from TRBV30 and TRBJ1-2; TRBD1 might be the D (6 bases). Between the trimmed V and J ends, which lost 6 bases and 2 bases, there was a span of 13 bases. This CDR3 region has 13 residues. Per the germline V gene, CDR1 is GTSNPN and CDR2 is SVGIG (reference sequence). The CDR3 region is CACTQDRNYGYTF. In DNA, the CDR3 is TGTGCCTGTACCCAAGACAGGAACTATGGCTACACCTTC.

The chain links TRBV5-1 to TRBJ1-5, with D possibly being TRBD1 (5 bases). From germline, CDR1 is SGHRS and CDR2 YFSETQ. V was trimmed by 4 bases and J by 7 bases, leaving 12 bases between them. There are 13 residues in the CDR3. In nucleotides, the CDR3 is TGCGCCAGCAGCCCGCCAGGGAGGCAGCCCCAGCATTTT. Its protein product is CASSPPGRQPQHF. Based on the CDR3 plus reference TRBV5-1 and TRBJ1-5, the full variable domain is KAGVTQTPRYLIKTRGQQVTLSCSPISGHRSVSWYQQTPGQGLQFLFEYFSETQRNKGNFPGRFSGRQFSNSRSEMNVSTLELGDSALYLCASSPPGRQPQHFGDGTRLSIL.

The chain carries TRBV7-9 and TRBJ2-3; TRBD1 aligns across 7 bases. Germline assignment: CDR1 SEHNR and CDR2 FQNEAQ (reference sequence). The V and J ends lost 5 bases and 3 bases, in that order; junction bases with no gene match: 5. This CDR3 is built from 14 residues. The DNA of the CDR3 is TGTGCCAGCAGCGAACAGGGGTCGACAGATACGCAGTATTTT. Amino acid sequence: CASSEQGSTDTQYF.

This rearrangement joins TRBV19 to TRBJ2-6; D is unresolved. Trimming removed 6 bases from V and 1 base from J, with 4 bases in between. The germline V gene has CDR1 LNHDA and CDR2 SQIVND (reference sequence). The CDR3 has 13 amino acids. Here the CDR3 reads CASSNSGANVLTF. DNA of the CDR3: TGTGCCAGTAGCAATTCTGGGGCCAACGTCCTGACTTTC.

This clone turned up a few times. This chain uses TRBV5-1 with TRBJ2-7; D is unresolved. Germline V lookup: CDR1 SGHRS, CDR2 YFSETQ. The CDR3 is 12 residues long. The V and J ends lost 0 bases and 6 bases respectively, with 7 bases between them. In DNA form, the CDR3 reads TGCGCCAGCAGCTTGGATCTTAGCGAGCAGTACTTC. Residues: CASSLDLSEQYF.

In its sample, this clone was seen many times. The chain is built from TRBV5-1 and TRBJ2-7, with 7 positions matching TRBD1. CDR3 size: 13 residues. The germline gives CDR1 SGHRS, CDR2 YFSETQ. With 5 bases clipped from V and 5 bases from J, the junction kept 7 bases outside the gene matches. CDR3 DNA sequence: TGCGCCAGCAGTTGGGGACAGACGAACGAGCAGTACTTC. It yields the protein CASSWGQTNEQYF.

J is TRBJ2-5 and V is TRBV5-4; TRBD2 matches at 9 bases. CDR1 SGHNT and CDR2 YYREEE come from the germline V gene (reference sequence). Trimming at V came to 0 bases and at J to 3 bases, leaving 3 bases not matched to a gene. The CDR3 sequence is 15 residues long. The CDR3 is CASSLASGTKETQYF. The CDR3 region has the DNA TGTGCCAGCAGCTTGGCTAGCGGGACCAAAGAGACCCAGTACTTC.

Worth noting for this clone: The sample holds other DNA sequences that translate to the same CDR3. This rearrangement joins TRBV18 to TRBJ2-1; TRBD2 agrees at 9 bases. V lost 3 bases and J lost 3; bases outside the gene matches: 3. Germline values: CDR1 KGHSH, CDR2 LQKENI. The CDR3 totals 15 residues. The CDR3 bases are TGTGCCAGCTCACCTGGACTAGCGAGCTACAATGAGCAGTTCTTC. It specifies CASSPGLASYNEQFF.

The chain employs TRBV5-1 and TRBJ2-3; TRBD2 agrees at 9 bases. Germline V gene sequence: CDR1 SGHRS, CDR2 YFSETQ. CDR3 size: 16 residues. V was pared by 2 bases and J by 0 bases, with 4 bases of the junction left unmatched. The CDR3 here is CASSFFSGGSTDTQYF. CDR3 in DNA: TGCGCCAGCAGCTTTTTTAGCGGGGGTAGCACAGATACGCAGTATTTT.

This chain's CDR3 is CATSANSRRETQYF. The CDR3 DNA is TGTGCCACCAGTGCCAATAGCCGAAGGGAGACCCAGTACTTC. The chain combines TRBV24-1 with TRBJ2-5, with D unresolved. Germline loops: CDR1 KGHDR, CDR2 SFDVKD. Deletions cut 5 bases from V and 5 bases from J, with 14 bases between. The CDR3 spans 14 residues.

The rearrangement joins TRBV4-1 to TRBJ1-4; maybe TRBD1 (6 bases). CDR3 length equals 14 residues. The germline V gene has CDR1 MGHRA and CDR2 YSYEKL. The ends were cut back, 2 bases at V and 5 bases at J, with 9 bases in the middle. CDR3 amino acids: CASSQFQGNEKLFF. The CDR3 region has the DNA TGCGCCAGCAGCCAATTTCAGGGGAATGAAAAACTGTTTTTT.

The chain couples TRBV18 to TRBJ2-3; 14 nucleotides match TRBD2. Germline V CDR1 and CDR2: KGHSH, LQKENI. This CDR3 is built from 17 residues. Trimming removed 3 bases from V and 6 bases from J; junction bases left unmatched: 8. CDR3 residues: CASSPDPGLAGADTQYF. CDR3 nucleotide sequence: TGTGCCAGCTCACCGGACCCGGGACTAGCGGGAGCTGATACGCAGTATTTT. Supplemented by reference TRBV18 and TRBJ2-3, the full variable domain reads NAGVMQNPRHLVRRRGQEARLRCSPMKGHSHVYWYRQLPEEGLKFMVYLQKENIIDESGMPKERFSAEFPKEGPSILRIQQVVRGDSAAYFCASSPDPGLAGADTQYFGPGTRLTVL.